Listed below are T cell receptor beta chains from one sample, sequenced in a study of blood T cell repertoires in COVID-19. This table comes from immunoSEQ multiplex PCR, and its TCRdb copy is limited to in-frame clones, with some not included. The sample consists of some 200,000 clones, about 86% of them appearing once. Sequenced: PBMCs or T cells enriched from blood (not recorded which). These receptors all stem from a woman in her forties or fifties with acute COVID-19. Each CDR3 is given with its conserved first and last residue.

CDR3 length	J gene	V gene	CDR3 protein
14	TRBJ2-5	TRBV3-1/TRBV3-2	CASSSRNSQETQYF
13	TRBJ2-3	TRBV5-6	CASSTGLAGPLYF
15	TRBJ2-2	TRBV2	CASSPLGLSTGELFF
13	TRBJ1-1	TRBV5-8	CASTLQLNTEAFF
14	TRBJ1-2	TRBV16	CASSQSAGNYGYTF
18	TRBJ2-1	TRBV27	CASSLQLPLAGAQYEQFF
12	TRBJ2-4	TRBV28	CASSYFKNIQYF
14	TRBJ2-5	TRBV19	CASSTSGRAETQYF
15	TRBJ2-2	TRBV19	CASVDRAASTGELFF
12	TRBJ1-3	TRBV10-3	CAISDTGNTIYF
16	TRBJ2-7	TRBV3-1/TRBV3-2	CASSLTLGTGPYEQYF
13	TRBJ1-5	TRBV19	CASTAVVSQPQHF
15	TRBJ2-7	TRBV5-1	CASSLEGQGFHEQYF
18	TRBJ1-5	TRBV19	CASSKSPIQGYSNQPQHF
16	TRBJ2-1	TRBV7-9	CASSPGVGQRGNEQFF
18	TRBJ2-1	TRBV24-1	CATSDPGGTSGRDNEQFF
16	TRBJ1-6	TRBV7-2	CASSPDRDRVRSPLHF
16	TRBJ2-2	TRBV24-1	CATGSGLRDTNRELFF